The rows below give T cell receptor beta chains drawn from one sample of a study of blood T cell repertoires in COVID-19. Repertoires were generated with immunoSEQ multiplex PCR, while TCRdb's copy carries only in-frame clones and drops some. The sample has 150,000 to 200,000 clones, over 80% seen once; the top ten hold about 3.3%. The sequenced sample was PBMCs or T cells enriched from blood (not recorded which). The receptors here all came from a woman aged 30 to 39 who had been exposed to COVID-19. CDR3s leave out the opening cysteine and the closing phenylalanine or tryptophan.

j_call | v_call | cdr3_aa
TRBJ1-5 | TRBV4-1 | ASSQAFNQPQH
TRBJ1-2 | TRBV10-2 | ASSESMGGNYGYT
TRBJ2-4 | TRBV5-1 | ASSPGLAEAKNIQY
TRBJ1-2 | TRBV9 | ASSVPLDRGQEYRYT
TRBJ2-1 | TRBV3-1/TRBV3-2 | ASSQAYTGTRENEQF
TRBJ2-2 | TRBV27 | ASSIPGTGSTGELF
TRBJ2-1 | TRBV7-7 | ASSLAGTSDNEQF
TRBJ1-5 | TRBV7-9 | ALGQGGSQPQH
TRBJ1-2 | TRBV18 | ASSPRDREIYGYT
TRBJ2-7 | TRBV4-3 | ASSQDPPGGNSYEQY
TRBJ1-2 | TRBV7-2 | ASSLNIGRDGYT
TRBJ1-3 | TRBV3-1/TRBV3-2 | ASSQEEGQIRAFSGNTIY
TRBJ2-2 | TRBV4-1 | ASSQVHQRGNTGELF
TRBJ2-3 | TRBV6-4 | ASSDSPGSDTQY
TRBJ1-5 | TRBV20-1 | SASPGTYNQPQH
TRBJ1-1 | TRBV23-1 | ASSLSTGVNTEAF
TRBJ2-1 | TRBV6-2/TRBV6-3 | ASSQTGLYNEQF
TRBJ1-5 | TRBV7-2 | ASSLSQNQPQH
TRBJ1-4 | TRBV6-4 | ASSDRRRSGNEKLF
TRBJ1-3 | TRBV6-1 | ASSEALGRTGQGKNTIY
TRBJ2-3 | TRBV5-1 | ASSLDSGGTTDTQY
TRBJ1-5 | TRBV19 | ASSLQGNNQPQH
TRBJ2-1 | TRBV18 | ASSRQGGEQF
TRBJ2-3 | TRBV6-2/TRBV6-3 | ASSYWTSGGVNTDTQY
TRBJ2-7 | TRBV11-3 | ASSLGQVPVYEQY
TRBJ1-5 | TRBV6-5 | ARLRDRVRPQH
TRBJ1-1 | TRBV19 | ASGVTGTGSHYGNTEAF
TRBJ2-7 | TRBV27 | ASSHSPGQGYEQY
TRBJ1-2 | TRBV27 | ASSPRLSGYGYT
TRBJ2-3 | TRBV7-9 | ASSPGTGSYTQY
TRBJ2-1 | TRBV6-2/TRBV6-3 | ASSDTGSSYNEQF
TRBJ1-1 | TRBV9 | ASSGEDGPKGTEAF
TRBJ1-5 | TRBV19 | ASRANRDTFSNQPQH
TRBJ2-7 | TRBV4-3 | ASSQSRDTYEQY
TRBJ1-1 | TRBV7-9 | ASSRQQYMNTEAF
TRBJ2-5 | TRBV19 | ASSIVGLQETQY
TRBJ1-2 | TRBV5-1 | ASSSDGANYGYT
TRBJ2-6 | TRBV5-6 | ASSFNRVSGANVLT
TRBJ1-2 | TRBV27 | ASSPRAGSYGYT
TRBJ2-7 | TRBV27 | ASSLPTGFPYEQY
TRBJ2-3 | TRBV11-3 | ASSLTSDTQY